This passage covers 25 T cell receptor beta chains from one sample sequenced in a study of cytomegalovirus exposure and HLA in healthy donors listed by TCRdb under 2017. The method was the immunoSEQ multiplex PCR assay. What TCRdb holds here is the immuneACCESS table cut down to in-frame rearrangements. Part of the clones is not present; checked against another copy, under half of the missing clones reflect an unresolved V gene, and the others are unexplained. The sample has over 200,000 clones on record, over 70% of them singletons. Clones ranked in the top ten supply about an eighth of the sample. Sequences were obtained from PBMCs. Receptors were obtained from a woman in her twenties or thirties in good health and CMV-seropositive.

This clone appeared a single time. The chain couples TRBV18 to TRBJ1-2; no definite D call. V was clipped by 6 bases and J by 4 bases, with 12 bases between them. This CDR3 region has 13 residues. Germline values: CDR1 KGHSH, CDR2 LQKENI. CDR3 sequence reads: CASSYGEGYGYTF. In DNA, the CDR3 is TGTGCCAGCTCTTATGGGGAGGGCTATGGCTACACCTTC.

The V and J genes are TRBV28 and TRBJ2-7, with 7 bases lining up with TRBD1. The CDR3 consists of 15 residues. Germline V gene sequence: CDR1 MDHEN, CDR2 SYDVKM. After removal of 6 bases from V and 3 bases from J, the junction contained 11 bases not matched to a gene. CDR3 DNA: TGTGCCAGCAGCCAGGGGGTTGGGAGCTTCTACGAGCAGTACTTC. This codes for CASSQGVGSFYEQYF.

This clone showed up just a few times. The genes are TRBV7-2 and TRBJ2-3, with unresolved D. Between the trimmed V and J ends, which lost 5 bases and 2 bases, there was a span of 11 bases. The CDR3 has 14 amino acids. From germline, CDR1 is SGHTA and CDR2 FQGNSA. CDR3 in amino acids: CASSLDSYTDTQYF. For the CDR3, the DNA is TGTGCCAGCAGCCTCGACTCCTACACAGATACGCAGTATTTT.

This chain connects TRBV5-5 to TRBJ1-2, with 7 bases lining up with TRBD1. Losses at the gene ends were 7 bases for V and 3 bases for J; bases not matched to a gene: 6. Germline-derived CDR1 and CDR2 are SGHKS and YYEKEE (reference sequence). The CDR3 covers 13 residues. The CDR3 DNA is TGTGCCAGCCTGACAGGGTTAGACTATGGCTACACCTTC. This gives the protein CASLTGLDYGYTF.

The chain combines TRBV30 with TRBJ1-4; TRBD1 matches 8 bases. The junction had 9 bases not matched to a gene; V was cut back by 1 base and J by 8 bases. The CDR3 totals 15 residues. Germline-derived CDR1 and CDR2 are GTSNPN and SVGIG (reference sequence). The CDR3: CAWSAGRGLTEKLFF. The CDR3, as DNA: TGTGCCTGGAGTGCCGGCAGGGGGCTTACGGAAAAACTGTTTTTT.

V gene TRBV27 combines with J gene TRBJ1-1, with D hard to call. CDR3 length equals 17 residues. The germline V and J ends were trimmed by 6 bases and 1 base, with 21 bases remaining between them. Germline V gene data show CDR1 as MNHEY and CDR2 as SMNVEV (reference sequence). CDR3 amino acids: CASRPDTPLTANTEAFF. In DNA form, the CDR3 reads TGTGCCAGCAGACCCGACACGCCGCTTACGGCGAACACTGAAGCTTTCTTT.

This clone was recorded once. The CDR3 sequence is CASSLRSGETGELFF. The CDR3 DNA is TGCGCCAGCAGCTTGCGGTCGGGGGAAACCGGGGAGCTGTTTTTT. V and J are TRBV5-1 and TRBJ2-2; D is possibly TRBD2 (6 bases). Per germline, CDR1 SGHRS and CDR2 YFSETQ. V lost 1 base, J lost 5 bases, and 12 bases lay in between. The CDR3 loop spans 15 amino acids. Combining the CDR3 with reference TRBV5-1 and TRBJ2-2 gives the whole variable domain KAGVTQTPRYLIKTRGQQVTLSCSPISGHRSVSWYQQTPGQGLQFLFEYFSETQRNKGNFPGRFSGRQFSNSRSEMNVSTLELGDSALYLCASSLRSGETGELFFGEGSRLTVL.

The chain has TRBV4-1 and TRBJ2-7; weak D call: TRBD2 (5 bases). The CDR3 consists of 14 residues. V lost 1 base and J 3 bases, leaving 10 bases between the germline ends. CDR1 and CDR2 (germline): MGHRA, YSYEKL. As DNA, the CDR3 is TGCGCCAGCAGCCAAGCGCAGCGGAACTACGAGCAGTACTTC. Amino acids: CASSQAQRNYEQYF.

This sequence joins TRBV30 and TRBJ2-7; 9 bases line up with TRBD2. Germline CDR1 reads GTSNPN; CDR2 reads SVGIG (reference sequence). The CDR3 covers 13 residues. V gave up 2 bases and J gave up 6 bases; unmatched junction bases: 5. This CDR3 reads CAWSRREGLEQYF. Here the CDR3 DNA reads TGTGCCTGGAGTAGGCGGGAGGGCCTCGAGCAGTACTTC.

Only one count was recorded for this clone. The V gene is TRBV25-1, the J gene TRBJ2-1, with a tentative D call TRBD2 (6 bases). This CDR3 is built from 15 residues. Germline V lookup: CDR1 MGHDK, CDR2 SYGVNS. Trimming left V 6 bases short and J 3 bases short, with 15 bases between. CDR3 bases: TGTGCCAGCAGGACCGGGGGTTCGGGCTACAATGAGCAGTTCTTC. Translation gives CASRTGGSGYNEQFF.

In this sample, this clone turned up a few times. This chain uses TRBV27 with TRBJ1-5; D not certain. The V gene lost 6 bases and the J gene lost 3 bases, with 12 bases spanning the gap. Germline CDR1 and CDR2: MNHEY and SMNVEV (reference sequence). This CDR3 is built from 14 residues. CDR3 loop: CASRERGNNQPQHF. CDR3 coding DNA: TGTGCCAGCAGAGAGAGAGGGAACAATCAGCCCCAGCATTTT.

The chain employs TRBV27 and TRBJ2-7; 8 bases match TRBD1. The V segment lost 5 bases and the J segment 2 bases; nucleotides outside the gene matches: 8. The germline V gene has CDR1 MNHEY and CDR2 SMNVEV (reference sequence). The CDR3 has 15 amino acids. For the CDR3, the DNA is TGTGCCAGCAGTGGCCGGGACAGGATCCCCTACGAGCAGTACTTC. It codes for CASSGRDRIPYEQYF.

The chain is built from TRBV7-8 and TRBJ2-3; D remains ambiguous. The CDR3 is made up of 12 amino acids. Trimming pared 5 bases from V and 2 bases from J, leaving 5 bases between. In germline, CDR1 is SGHVS, CDR2 FQNEAQ. CDR3 nucleotide sequence: TGTGCCAGCAGCCGCCTCACAGATACGCAGTATTTT. Translation: CASSRLTDTQYF. The variable domain in full, completed from reference TRBV7-8 and TRBJ2-3, reads GAGVSQSPRYKVAKRGQDVALRCDPISGHVSLFWYQQALGQGPEFLTYFQNEAQLDKSGLPSDRFFAERPEGSVSTLKIQRTQQEDSAVYLCASSRLTDTQYFGPGTRLTVL.

V and J are TRBV6-1 and TRBJ1-3; weak D call: TRBD1 (5 bases). V lost 1 base and J lost 3, with 10 bases in between. This CDR3 region has 15 residues. Germline assignment: CDR1 MNHNS and CDR2 SASEGT. The CDR3 reads CASSEEAGFGNTIYF. The CDR3 nucleotides read TGTGCCAGCAGTGAAGAAGCAGGGTTTGGAAACACCATATATTTT.

V usage is TRBV7-3 and J usage is TRBJ2-2; D possibly corresponds to TRBD2 (6 bases). Trimming removed 0 bases at V and 3 bases at J, with 11 bases between. The CDR3 length is 16 residues. The germline V gene encodes CDR1 SGHTA and CDR2 FQGTGA. The CDR3 coding sequence is TGTGCCAGCAGCTTAACGGGGGGAGCGGACACCGGGGAGCTGTTTTTT. Translation gives CASSLTGGADTGELFF.

This chain joins TRBV5-6 and TRBJ2-1; 12 bases map to TRBD2. V was pared by 6 bases and J by 5 bases, with 9 bases of the junction left unmatched. CDR3 length equals 16 residues. Germline V gene sequence: CDR1 SGHDT, CDR2 YYEEEE. As DNA, the CDR3 is TGTGCCAGCACCTTACTTAGACTAGCGGGAGACAATGAGCAGTTCTTC. Its translation: CASTLLRLAGDNEQFF.

This clone was picked up a small number of times. The V gene is TRBV30, the J gene TRBJ2-5; D could derive from TRBD1 or TRBD2 (6 bases each). Deletions cut 5 bases from V and 5 bases from J, with 9 bases between. Germline CDR1 reads GTSNPN; CDR2 reads SVGIG (reference sequence). The CDR3 sequence is 11 residues long. CDR3 residues: CAWGGGETQYF. CDR3 sequence (DNA): TGTGCCTGGGGAGGGGGGGAGACCCAGTACTTC.

This chain's CDR3 is CASSSPGQQGHEQFF. The CDR3, as DNA: TGTGCCAGCAGCTCACCGGGACAGCAGGGGCATGAGCAGTTCTTC. The genes are TRBV5-5 and TRBJ2-1; 7 positions agree with TRBD1. Unmatched junction bases numbered 11, after V lost 3 bases and J lost 8 bases. CDR3 length equals 15 residues. The germline V gene encodes CDR1 SGHKS and CDR2 YYEKEE (reference sequence).

This clone was recorded once. At one end the junction does not follow the germline gene, possibly because of a read error. The CDR3 DNA reads as TGTGCCAGCAGCCTACTGACTAGGAGCTCCCACGAGCAGTACTTC. Amino acids: CASSLLTRSSHEQYF. The rearrangement joins TRBV6-1 to TRBJ2-7; a possible D gene is TRBD2 (6 bases). The CDR3 has 15 amino acids. Germline CDR1 and CDR2: MNHNS and SASEGT.

DNA for the CDR3: TGTGCCAGCAGCCCCGAGTGGCTACGCTCCTACGAGCAGTACTTC. Protein: CASSPEWLRSYEQYF. V gene TRBV6-1 combines with J gene TRBJ2-7; D ambiguous. Germline V gene sequence: CDR1 MNHNS, CDR2 SASEGT. Trimming shortened V by 6 bases and J by 0 bases, and 15 bases separated the two germline ends. This CDR3 is built from 15 residues.

The V gene is TRBV29-1, the J gene TRBJ1-1, with 8 bases matching TRBD1. CDR1 SQVTM and CDR2 ANQGSEA come from the germline V gene. Losses at the gene ends were 7 bases for V and 6 bases for J; bases not matched to a gene: 10. The CDR3 spans 13 residues. In DNA form, the CDR3 reads TGCAGCGGACTGACAGGGGTTGTTTCTGAAGCTTTCTTT. The encoded protein is CSGLTGVVSEAFF.

The chain joins TRBV18 to TRBJ1-1; D gene uncertain. The germline V and J ends were trimmed by 6 bases and 1 base, with 9 bases remaining between them. This CDR3 is 13 amino acids long. CDR1 is KGHSH, CDR2 LQKENI, per germline. CDR3 sequence: CASSRTPNTEAFF. CDR3 nucleotide sequence: TGTGCCAGCTCCCGGACGCCGAACACTGAAGCTTTCTTT.

The V gene is TRBV7-2, the J gene TRBJ1-3, with D possibly matching TRBD1 (6 bases). The CDR3 spans 14 residues. Trimming pared 5 bases from V and 1 base from J, leaving 9 bases between. Germline assignment: CDR1 SGHTA and CDR2 FQGNSA. CDR3 in amino acids: CASSPGTSGNTIYF. As DNA, the CDR3 is TGTGCCAGCAGCCCGGGGACATCTGGAAACACCATATATTTT.

This rearrangement joins TRBV28 to TRBJ1-5; TRBD1 aligns across 7 bases. CDR3 size: 14 residues. Germline V gene sequence: CDR1 MDHEN, CDR2 SYDVKM. V was pared by 6 bases and J by 1 base, with 3 bases of the junction left unmatched. The chain's CDR3 is CASRKGQSNQPQHF. The CDR3 DNA follows: TGTGCCAGCAGAAAGGGACAGAGCAATCAGCCCCAGCATTTT.

This clone was detected only a few times. The CDR3 is CASSLDRTDPEEQYF. In DNA, the CDR3 is TGTGCCAGCAGCTTAGATCGAACCGATCCCGAAGAGCAGTACTTC. The rearrangement uses TRBV11-2 and TRBJ2-7; D gene uncertain. V was shortened by 0 bases and J by 7 bases, with 16 bases between the two germline ends. There are 15 residues in the CDR3. Germline lookup yields CDR1 SGHAT and CDR2 FQNNGV.